A selection of T cell receptor beta chains follows, all from one sample in a study of blood T cell repertoires in COVID-19. Profiling relied on immunoSEQ multiplex PCR, and the TCRdb table lists in-frame clones only, not all of them. The repertoire has tens of thousands of clones, around four fifths of them found once; the top ten carry over 11%. The specimen was peripheral blood. Receptors were obtained from a woman in her seventies with acute or convalescent COVID-19. CDR3s include the opening cysteine and the closing phenylalanine or tryptophan. D genes are given only for firm matches.

>TRBV19|TRBD1|TRBJ1-2
CASSIINRDRGNYGYTF
>TRBV5-1|TRBD2|TRBJ2-3
CASSLGGGGDTSTDTQYF
>TRBV7-3|TRBD2|TRBJ2-7
CASSLGAGLREQYF
>TRBV13|TRBD1|TRBJ2-3
CASSPRDRVGDTQYF
>TRBV10-3|-|TRBJ2-1
CAIIPDTHNEQFF
>TRBV6-5|-|TRBJ2-1
CASRGLAQVNEQFF
>TRBV6-4|-|TRBJ1-2
CASSGGLGGYTF
>TRBV5-4|TRBD1|TRBJ1-2
CASSPDRGYGYTF
>TRBV13|-|TRBJ2-3
CASSLDIGTSSTDTQYF
>TRBV18|-|TRBJ1-3
CASSAIGGTGNTIYF
>TRBV5-1|-|TRBJ1-5
CASSLEGAGNQPQHF
>TRBV21-1|-|TRBJ1-6
CASIQTGNNSPLHF
>TRBV7-8|TRBD1|TRBJ1-3
CASSRGGQTRGNTIYF
>TRBV11-1|-|TRBJ2-3
CASSLAVRDTQYF
>TRBV6-5|TRBD1|TRBJ1-2
CASSRQGQGNGYTF
>TRBV30|-|TRBJ1-2
CAWSPDSHGNGYTF
>TRBV19|-|TRBJ1-4
CASADRLHEKLFF
>TRBV12-3/TRBV12-4|TRBD1|TRBJ1-2
CASRRGQAGYTF
>TRBV6-4|-|TRBJ2-3
CASSAGPSTDTQYF
>TRBV9|-|TRBJ1-3
CASSPQGAAYSGNTIYF
>TRBV2|-|TRBJ1-1
CARGGREAGEAFF
>TRBV29-1|TRBD1|TRBJ2-2
CSAGDRLFTGELFF
>TRBV30|TRBD1|TRBJ2-5
CAWSKTGQQETQYF
>TRBV12-3/TRBV12-4|-|TRBJ2-7
CASSLQGYEQYF
>TRBV5-1|TRBD1|TRBJ1-1
CASSLWDRGLGTEAFF
>TRBV14|-|TRBJ1-3
CASNPYSGNTIYF
>TRBV7-9|-|TRBJ2-3
CASSLAQGSLGTDTQYF
>TRBV5-1|-|TRBJ1-1
CASSFQGGDTEAFF
>TRBV5-1|-|TRBJ2-6
CASSSLGGSGANVLTF
>TRBV7-6|-|TRBJ1-1
CASGGRTEAFF
>TRBV18|-|TRBJ1-5
CASSPLSNQPQHF
>TRBV2|TRBD1|TRBJ2-7
CASSRDRVVSYEQYF
>TRBV6-1|-|TRBJ1-5
CASSESRGVQPQHF
>TRBV6-5|TRBD1|TRBJ1-1
CASSYGTGENTEAFF
>TRBV5-4|-|TRBJ1-2
CASSLQGTRAYGYTF
>TRBV5-1|TRBD1|TRBJ1-6
CASRTGPNSPLHF
>TRBV9|TRBD2|TRBJ2-7
CASSASGGRGEQYF
>TRBV19|TRBD1|TRBJ1-5
CASSIGTGLISQPQHF
>TRBV29-1|TRBD1|TRBJ2-2
CSVSQGVDTGELFF
>TRBV2|-|TRBJ2-7
CASSTLGVSYEQYF
>TRBV11-2|-|TRBJ1-3
CASSLGTRNTIYF
>TRBV14|TRBD2|TRBJ2-2
CASSPWGGTGELFF
>TRBV6-6|TRBD1|TRBJ1-5
CASSGQGLYSNQPQHF